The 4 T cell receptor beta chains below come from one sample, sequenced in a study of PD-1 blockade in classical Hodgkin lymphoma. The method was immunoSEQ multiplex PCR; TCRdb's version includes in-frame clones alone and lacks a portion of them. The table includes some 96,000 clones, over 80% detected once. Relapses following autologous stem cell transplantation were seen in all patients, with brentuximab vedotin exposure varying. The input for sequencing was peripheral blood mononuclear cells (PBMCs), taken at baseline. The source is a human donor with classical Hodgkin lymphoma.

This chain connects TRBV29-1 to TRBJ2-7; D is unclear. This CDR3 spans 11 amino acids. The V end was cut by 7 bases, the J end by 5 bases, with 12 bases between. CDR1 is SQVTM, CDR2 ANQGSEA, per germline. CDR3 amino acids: CSAGNSDEQYF. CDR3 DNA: TGCAGCGCCGGTAACAGTGACGAGCAGTACTTC.

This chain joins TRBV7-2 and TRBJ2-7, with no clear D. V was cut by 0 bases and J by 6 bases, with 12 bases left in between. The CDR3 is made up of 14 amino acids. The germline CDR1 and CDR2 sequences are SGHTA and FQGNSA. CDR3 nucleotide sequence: TGTGCCAGCAGCTTAGCGGGAATGAGTGGCGAGCAGTACTTC. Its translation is CASSLAGMSGEQYF.

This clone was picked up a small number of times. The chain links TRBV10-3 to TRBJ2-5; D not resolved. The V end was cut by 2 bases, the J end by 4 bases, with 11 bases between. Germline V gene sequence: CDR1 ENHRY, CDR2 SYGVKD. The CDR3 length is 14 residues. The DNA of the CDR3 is TGTGCCATCAGTGAGGGAAAGGCCCCAGAGACCCAGTACTTC. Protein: CAISEGKAPETQYF.

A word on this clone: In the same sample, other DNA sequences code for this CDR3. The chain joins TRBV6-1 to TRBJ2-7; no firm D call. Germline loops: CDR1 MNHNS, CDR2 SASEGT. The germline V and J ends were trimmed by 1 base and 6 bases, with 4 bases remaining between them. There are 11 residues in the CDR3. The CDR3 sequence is CASSEGGEQYF. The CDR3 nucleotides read TGTGCCAGCAGTGAAGGTGGCGAGCAGTACTTC.